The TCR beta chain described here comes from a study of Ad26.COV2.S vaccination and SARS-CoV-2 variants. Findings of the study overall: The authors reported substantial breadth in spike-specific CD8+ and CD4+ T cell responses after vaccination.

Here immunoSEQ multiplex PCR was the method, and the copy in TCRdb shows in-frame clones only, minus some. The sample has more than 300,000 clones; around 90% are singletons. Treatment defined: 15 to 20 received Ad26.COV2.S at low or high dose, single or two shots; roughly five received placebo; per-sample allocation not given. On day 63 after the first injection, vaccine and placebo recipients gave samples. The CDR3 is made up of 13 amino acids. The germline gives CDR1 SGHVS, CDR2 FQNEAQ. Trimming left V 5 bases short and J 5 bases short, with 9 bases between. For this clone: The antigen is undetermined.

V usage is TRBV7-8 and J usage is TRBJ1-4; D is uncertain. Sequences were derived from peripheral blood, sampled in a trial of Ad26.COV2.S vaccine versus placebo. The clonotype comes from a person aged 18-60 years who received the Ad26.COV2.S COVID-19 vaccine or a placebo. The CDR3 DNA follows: TGTGCCAGCAGCGCACATGGCAATGAAAAACTGTTTTTT. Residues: CASSAHGNEKLFF.